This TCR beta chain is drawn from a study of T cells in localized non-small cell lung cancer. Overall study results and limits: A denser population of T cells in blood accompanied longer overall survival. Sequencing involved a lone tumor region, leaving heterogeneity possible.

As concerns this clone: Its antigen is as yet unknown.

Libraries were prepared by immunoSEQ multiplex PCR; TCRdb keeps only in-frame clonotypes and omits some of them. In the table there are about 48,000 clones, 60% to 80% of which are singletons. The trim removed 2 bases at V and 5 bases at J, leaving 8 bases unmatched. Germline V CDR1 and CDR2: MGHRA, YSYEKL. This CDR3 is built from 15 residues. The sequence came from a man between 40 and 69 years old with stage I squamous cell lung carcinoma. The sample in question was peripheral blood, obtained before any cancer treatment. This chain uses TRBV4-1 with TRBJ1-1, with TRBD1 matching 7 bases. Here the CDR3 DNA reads TGCGCCAGCAGCCAACCTACAGGGGTAGAAACTGAAGCTTTCTTT. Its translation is CASSQPTGVETEAFF.